The TCR beta chain described here comes from a study of T cell clones after liver transplantation. Germline lookup yields CDR1 MDHEN and CDR2 SYDVKM. This CDR3 spans 16 amino acids. V was pared by 4 bases and J by 1 base, with 8 bases of the junction left unmatched. The method was immunoSEQ multiplex PCR; TCRdb's version includes in-frame clones alone and lacks a portion of them. The sample lists about 120,000 clones; just over 90% were seen once. The material sequenced was CD4+ T cells from blood, taken 12 months after liver transplant. V gene TRBV28 combines with J gene TRBJ2-7, with TRBD2 identical over 9 bases. The receptor was derived from a human patient who received a liver transplant. Some of the T cells might come from the graft donor. The DNA of the CDR3 is TGTGCCAGCAGTTGGTCCTGGCGGGAGGGGTCCTACGAGCAGTACTTC. Translated, it gives CASSWSWREGSYEQYF.